Shown below are 17 T cell receptor beta chains from a single sample sequenced in a study of brain metastases from non-small cell lung cancer (dated by TCRdb to between 2017 and 2020). Library creation used the immunoSEQ multiplex PCR assay. Drawn from immuneACCESS, this table holds only the in-frame rearrangements with V and J called that TCRdb kept. Clones are partly lost; checked studies trace under half to an unresolved V gene and leave the rest unexplained. The sample has about 2,300 clones on record, around 85% of them singletons. About 6% of the sample belongs to the ten largest clones. The sample consisted of primary lung tumor tissue. In light of the paper, this sample's cell subset or site label describes: primary lung tumor paired with brain metastasis. These receptors were taken from a donor at least 40 years old with non-small cell lung cancer.

This clone appeared a few times. The V call is TRBV19, the J call TRBJ1-1; D possibly corresponds to TRBD1 (5 bases). In germline, CDR1 is LNHDA, CDR2 SQIVND (reference sequence). The CDR3 is 15 amino acids. Trimming left V 7 bases short and J 3 bases short, with 18 bases between. CDR3 DNA: TGTGCCAGTACAGATCGGGACCCCAAACACACTGAAGCTTTCTTT. Amino acids: CASTDRDPKHTEAFF.

In regard to this clone: Other DNA sequences of this sample code for an identical CDR3. J is TRBJ1-5 and V is TRBV6-2 or TRBV6-3; D remains ambiguous. The germline CDR1 and CDR2 sequences are MNHEY and SVGEGT. Trimming removed 2 bases from V and 2 bases from J, with 13 bases in between. The length of the CDR3 is 16 residues. DNA of the CDR3: TGTGCCAGCAGTTACCCTGGACGCAGAGGCAATCAGCCCCAGCATTTT. Translating gives CASSYPGRRGNQPQHF.

The V call is TRBV28, the J call TRBJ2-7, with D tentatively TRBD2 (5 bases). Germline V gene sequence: CDR1 MDHEN, CDR2 SYDVKM. The CDR3 has 12 amino acids. The germline V and J ends were trimmed by 11 bases and 2 bases, with 13 bases remaining between them. CDR3 sequence: CASQDGTYEQYF. The CDR3 nucleotides read TGTGCCTCCCAGGACGGGACCTACGAGCAGTACTTC.

The J gene is TRBJ1-2, the V gene TRBV19; 7 positions agree with TRBD1. Germline V gene data show CDR1 as LNHDA and CDR2 as SQIVND (reference sequence). This CDR3 spans 14 amino acids. The junction had 3 bases not matched to a gene; V was cut back by 3 bases and J by 2 bases. CDR3 coding DNA: TGTGCCAGTAGTATTCAGGGGGGAAACTATGGCTACACCTTC. Translated: CASSIQGGNYGYTF.

J is TRBJ2-7 and V is TRBV19; D may be TRBD1 (5 bases). V was pared by 2 bases and J by 3 bases, with 14 bases between. This CDR3 comprises 15 residues. The germline CDR1 and CDR2 sequences are LNHDA and SQIVND (reference sequence). In DNA, the CDR3 is TGTGCCAGTAGTATATCCCCAGGGAAGGGCTACGAGCAGTACTTC. It encodes CASSISPGKGYEQYF.

V is TRBV5-1 and J is TRBJ1-1, with unresolved D. Germline assignment: CDR1 SGHRS and CDR2 YFSETQ. The CDR3 has 14 amino acids. V shed 0 bases and J shed 1 base, with 7 bases lying between them. In nucleotides, the CDR3 is TGCGCCAGCAGCTTGGGAGCAGGGAACACTGAAGCTTTCTTT. The encoded protein is CASSLGAGNTEAFF. Full variable domain (outside the CDR3, taken from reference TRBV5-1 and TRBJ1-1): KAGVTQTPRYLIKTRGQQVTLSCSPISGHRSVSWYQQTPGQGLQFLFEYFSETQRNKGNFPGRFSGRQFSNSRSEMNVSTLELGDSALYLCASSLGAGNTEAFFGQGTRLTVV.

The chain uses TRBV30 and TRBJ1-3, with D possibly matching TRBD1 (6 bases). CDR1 is GTSNPN, CDR2 SVGIG, per germline (reference sequence). Between the trimmed V and J ends, which lost 3 bases and 8 bases, there was a span of 14 bases. The CDR3 is 13 residues long. CDR3 in DNA: TGTGCCTGGAGGCCTAAGGGGGGGTACACCATATATTTT. It translates to CAWRPKGGYTIYF.

This clone counts as large. Other DNA variants within this sample encode the same CDR3. This sequence joins TRBV12-5 and TRBJ2-5; 7 nucleotides agree with TRBD2. Trimming at V came to 1 base and at J to 1 base, leaving 6 bases not matched to a gene. This CDR3 comprises 16 residues. Germline CDR1 is LGHNT and CDR2 is FRNRAP. CDR3 loop: CASGLEAGYFQETQYF. The CDR3 DNA reads as TGTGCTAGTGGTTTGGAAGCGGGGTACTTCCAAGAGACCCAGTACTTC.

J is TRBJ1-1 and V is TRBV7-2; D ambiguous. Trimming shortened V by 2 bases and J by 4 bases, and 14 bases separated the two germline ends. CDR1 is SGHTA, CDR2 FQGNSA, per germline. The CDR3 is 15 residues long. The CDR3 DNA follows: TGTGCCAGCAGCTTAAATGCTGGAGCACGCACTGAAGCTTTCTTT. This sequence encodes CASSLNAGARTEAFF.

V usage is TRBV6-1 and J usage is TRBJ2-7, with 9 bases identical to TRBD1. There are 12 residues in the CDR3. Germline lookup yields CDR1 MNHNS and CDR2 SASEGT. J lost 9 bases, V lost 3 bases, and 3 bases had no gene match. The CDR3 protein is CASSDRDRVQYV. Here the CDR3 DNA reads TGTGCCAGCAGTGATCGGGACAGGGTGCAGTACGTC.

This rearrangement joins TRBV5-1 to TRBJ1-2; D is undetermined. The CDR3 is 12 residues long. Trimming took off 2 bases at V and 6 bases at J, with 8 bases between the two ends. Germline loops: CDR1 SGHRS, CDR2 YFSETQ. The CDR3 sequence: CASSFGGNGYTF. CDR3 bases: TGCGCCAGCAGCTTTGGAGGGAATGGCTACACCTTC. The whole variable domain, remainder taken from reference TRBV5-1 and TRBJ1-2, is KAGVTQTPRYLIKTRGQQVTLSCSPISGHRSVSWYQQTPGQGLQFLFEYFSETQRNKGNFPGRFSGRQFSNSRSEMNVSTLELGDSALYLCASSFGGNGYTFGSGTRLTVV.

The V gene is TRBV29-1, the J gene TRBJ2-5; D is ambiguous. The CDR3 has 11 residues. CDR1 is SQVTM and CDR2 is ANQGSEA in the germline V gene. Trimming removed 0 bases at V and 5 bases at J, with 4 bases between. The CDR3, as DNA: TGCAGCGTTGAAGATGGGGAGACCCAGTACTTC. Its protein product is CSVEDGETQYF.

V gene TRBV7-9 combines with J gene TRBJ2-1, with D unclear. Trimming shortened V by 6 bases and J by 8 bases, and 14 bases separated the two germline ends. CDR3 length: 13 amino acids. Per germline, CDR1 SEHNR and CDR2 FQNEAQ (reference sequence). The CDR3 reads CASSYLRGDEQFF. The CDR3 DNA is TGTGCCAGCAGTTACTTACGTGGGGATGAGCAGTTCTTC.

The chain uses TRBV6-2 or TRBV6-3 and TRBJ1-1; a weak D match, TRBD1 (5 bases). V lost 5 bases to trimming and J lost 1 base, with 8 bases between them. CDR3 size: 13 residues. Germline V gene lookup returns CDR1 MNHEY and CDR2 SVGEGT. The CDR3 protein is CASSPTGNTEAFF. The CDR3 coding sequence is TGTGCCAGCAGTCCCACAGGGAACACTGAAGCTTTCTTT.

The chain has TRBV24-1 and TRBJ1-1, with 8 nucleotides matching TRBD1. The CDR3 length is 15 residues. Germline CDR1 reads KGHDR; CDR2 reads SFDVKD. J lost 5 bases, V lost 4 bases, and 8 bases had no gene match. The CDR3 DNA follows: TGTGCCACCAGTGAATTCCGACAGGGGCGAACTGAAGCTTTCTTT. This encodes CATSEFRQGRTEAFF.

The rearrangement joins TRBV7-8 to TRBJ1-5; D is perhaps TRBD1 (6 bases). The CDR3 runs 14 residues. Germline lookup yields CDR1 SGHVS and CDR2 FQNEAQ. V lost 5 bases to trimming and J lost 3 bases, with 11 bases between them. CDR3 nucleotide sequence: TGTGCCAGCAGCCAGGGGAGGAACAATCAGCCCCAGCATTTT. Translating gives CASSQGRNNQPQHF.

The V call is TRBV4-3, the J call TRBJ2-1, with TRBD1 identical over 7 bases. The trim removed 0 bases at V and 2 bases at J, leaving 4 bases unmatched. The CDR3 consists of 16 residues. Germline V gene sequence: CDR1 LGHNA, CDR2 YSLEER. The CDR3 reads CASSQERTGAYNEQFF. CDR3 coding DNA: TGCGCCAGCAGCCAAGAACGAACAGGGGCCTACAATGAGCAGTTCTTC.